These 10 T cell receptor beta chains share one sample of origin, sequenced in a study of T cell clonality in common variable immunodeficiency. Clones were sequenced by immunoSEQ multiplex PCR, and TCRdb holds only the in-frame ones, with some missing. Observed are approximately 50,000 clones, no singletons, with the top ten taking 0.83%. What was sequenced was peripheral blood mononuclear cells. These receptors were collected from a person between 18 and 69 years old in good health.

In its sample, this clone was seen many times. The read gets to within 3 residues of the CDR3 end, and the germline J gene fills in the rest. The genes are TRBV7-2 and TRBJ2-5; D is ambiguous. V dropped 4 bases and J dropped 0 bases, with 9 bases sitting between them. Germline V gives CDR1 SGHTA, CDR2 FQGNSA. The CDR3 contains 14 residues. The CDR3 is CASSSRSYQETQYF. The CDR3 bases that were read are TGTGCCAGCAGCTCTCGTTCGTACCAAGAGACC.

This clone was seen only a few times. The CDR3 end falls 3 residues outside the read, so it is completed with the germline J gene. V gene TRBV18 combines with J gene TRBJ1-5; 10 bases match TRBD1. Germline CDR1 KGHSH, CDR2 LQKENI. J gave up 7 bases and V 4 bases, and 7 bases lay outside the gene matches. The CDR3 consists of 15 residues. The CDR3 reads CASSHGTGEDQPQHF. The part of the CDR3 DNA that was read is TGTGCCAGCTCACATGGGACAGGGGAGGACCAGCCC.

This clone was detected ten times or more. The read ends 3 residues before the CDR3 terminus; that terminus is restored from the germline J gene. V usage is TRBV7-2 and J usage is TRBJ1-6; 9 bases line up with TRBD1. The germline CDR1 and CDR2 sequences are SGHTA and FQGNSA. Trimming at V came to 5 bases and at J to 9 bases, leaving 8 bases not matched to a gene. The CDR3 has 15 residues. The CDR3 reads CASSLRTGEGSPLHF. CDR3 DNA, as far as it was read: TGTGCCAGCAGCCTACGGACAGGGGAGGGTTCACCC.

This clone was detected ten times or more. Coverage ceases 3 residues before the CDR3 finishes, and the germline J gene fills in the end. This sequence joins TRBV5-4 and TRBJ2-5, with D perhaps matching TRBD2 (6 bases). Trimming cost V 0 bases and J 5 bases, with 14 bases left between them. The germline gives CDR1 SGHNT, CDR2 YYREEE (reference sequence). The length of the CDR3 is 15 residues. CDR3 loop: CASSLALAKGETQYF. CDR3 DNA, as far as it was read: TGTGCCAGCAGCTTGGCGCTAGCGAAAGGGGAGACC.

This clone has a count of ten or more. The CDR3 spells CASTTTSGEWDTQYF. The CDR3 DNA, read in part, is TGTGCCAGTACGACGACTAGCGGGGAATGGGATACG. The chain carries TRBV19 and TRBJ2-3, with 11 bases fitting TRBD2. Coverage ceases 3 residues before the CDR3 finishes, and the germline J gene fills in the end. The germline V gene has CDR1 LNHDA and CDR2 SQIVND (reference sequence). The CDR3 is made up of 15 amino acids. After removal of 7 bases from V and 6 bases from J, the junction contained 9 bases not matched to a gene.

There are many counts of this clone. The observed sequence ends 3 residues before the CDR3 terminus, with the missing tail filled in from the germline J gene. This chain joins TRBV19 and TRBJ1-5; 8 bases agree with TRBD1. Looked up from germline, CDR1 is LNHDA and CDR2 is SQIVND (reference sequence). Unmatched junction bases numbered 4, after V lost 3 bases and J lost 3 bases. The CDR3 contains 15 residues. CDR3 sequence: CASSISRGPNQPQHF. The sequenced CDR3 bases are TGTGCCAGTAGTATCTCCAGGGGGCCCAATCAGCCC.

The DNA read from the CDR3 is TGTGCCAGCAGTGAACTGGATAGGGGTTTCACAGATACC. Its translation: CASSELDRGFTDT. The entire CDR3 is CASSELDRGFTDTYTF. This chain connects TRBV6-1 to TRBJ1-2; D is perhaps TRBD1 (5 bases). The read finishes 3 residues shy of the CDR3 end, and the germline J gene is used to complete it. CDR3 length: 16 amino acids. Germline CDR1 MNHNS, CDR2 SASEGT.

This clone was recorded many times. The CDR3 is cut off 3 residues early in the read; its end comes from the germline J gene. V gene TRBV19 combines with J gene TRBJ2-1; possible D gene TRBD2, 5 bases. The CDR3 has 15 residues. Trimming removed 3 bases at V and 2 bases at J, with 11 bases between. Per the germline V gene, CDR1 is LNHDA and CDR2 is SQIVND (reference sequence). The CDR3 reads CASSIYGEPYNEQFF. Partial CDR3 DNA: TGTGCCAGTAGTATCTACGGGGAACCCTACAATGAG.

This clone was recorded a few times. A junction end diverges from the germline sequence, so it may reflect a read error. The read is 3 residues too short to cover the CDR3 end, so that end is filled in from the germline J gene. Additional DNA sequences in this sample encode the identical CDR3. The rearrangement joins TRBV5-5 to TRBJ1-3; D is unclear. This CDR3 spans 14 amino acids. Germline assignment: CDR1 SGHKS and CDR2 YYEKEE (reference sequence). This CDR3 reads CASSLEGRVNTIYF. Partial CDR3 DNA: TGTGCCAGCAGCTTGGAGGGTAGGGTAAACACT.

This clone has at least ten counts. The read ends 3 residues before the CDR3 terminus; that terminus is restored from the germline J gene. The chain joins TRBV5-1 to TRBJ1-4; 8 nucleotides agree with TRBD1. The ends lost 4 bases at V and 8 bases at J; junction bases unmatched: 7. Germline V gene data show CDR1 as SGHRS and CDR2 as YFSETQ. The CDR3 contains 14 residues. The part of the CDR3 DNA that was read is TGCGCCAGCAGCCCCGGGACAGGAAGGGAAAAA. It yields the protein CASSPGTGREK. The whole CDR3 sequence reads CASSPGTGREKLFF.